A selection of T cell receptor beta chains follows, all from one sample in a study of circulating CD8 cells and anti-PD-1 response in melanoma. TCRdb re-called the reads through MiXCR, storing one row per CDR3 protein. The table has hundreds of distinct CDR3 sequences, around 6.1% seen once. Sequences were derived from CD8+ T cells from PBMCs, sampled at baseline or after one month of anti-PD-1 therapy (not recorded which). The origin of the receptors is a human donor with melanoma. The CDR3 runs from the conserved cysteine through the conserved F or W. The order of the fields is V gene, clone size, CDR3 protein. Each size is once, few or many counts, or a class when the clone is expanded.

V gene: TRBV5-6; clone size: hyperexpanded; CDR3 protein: CASSLEFSIGVTEAFF
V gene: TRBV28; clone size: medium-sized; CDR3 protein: CASSLGAPSTDTQYF
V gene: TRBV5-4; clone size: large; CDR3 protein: CASSLIPGLRYTGELFF
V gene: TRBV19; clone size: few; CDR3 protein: CASSSTGGIHEQYF
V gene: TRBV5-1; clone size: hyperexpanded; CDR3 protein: CASSLNGMGTEDEQYF
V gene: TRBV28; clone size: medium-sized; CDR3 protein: CASSSLTGLALEAFF
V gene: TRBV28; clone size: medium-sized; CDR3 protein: CASSLRFEGGEQYF
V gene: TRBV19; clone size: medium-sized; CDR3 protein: CASRTSEASNTGELFF
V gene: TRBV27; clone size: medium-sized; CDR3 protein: CASSPHPNEQFF
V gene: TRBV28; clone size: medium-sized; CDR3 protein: CAYLEQRTLGYTF
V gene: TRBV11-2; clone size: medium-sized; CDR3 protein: CASSLGPGITEAFF
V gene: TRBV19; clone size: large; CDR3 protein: CASGDVGGNIQYF
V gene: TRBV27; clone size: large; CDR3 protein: CASSLMGAVVF
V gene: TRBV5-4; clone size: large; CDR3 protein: CASSLANGQNTEAFF
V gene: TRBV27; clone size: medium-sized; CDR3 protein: CASGTSVRNQPQHF
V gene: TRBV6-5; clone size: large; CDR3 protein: CASSVRQEDTQYF